The rows below give T cell receptor beta chains drawn from one sample of a study of T-cell memory formation after mild COVID-19. TCRdb reprocessed the 5' RACE reads with MiXCR, giving one entry per CDR3 protein. The repertoire holds just under 150,000 distinct CDR3 sequences, with 15% to 20% as singletons. Sequencing was done on a sample of PBMCs or a T cell subset sorted from them (not recorded which). These receptors all stem from an adult woman who had mild COVID-19 (a few samples of this study predate the infection). Cell type and time point are not known. Each CDR3 is given with its conserved first and last residue. Each record gives: D gene, J gene, V gene, clone size, CDR3 DNA, CDR3 protein. A D gene is named only where the DNA matches it firmly. Clone size is shown for a subset of rows, as once, few, many or a class of expanded clone.

d_call: NA; j_call: TRBJ2-7; v_call: TRBV5-1; clone_size: few; cdr3_nt: TGCGCCAGCAGCTCCCCCAGCGGAAAACTCTCCTACGAGCAGTACTTC; cdr3_aa: CASSSPSGKLSYEQYF
d_call: NA; j_call: TRBJ1-2; v_call: TRBV4-1; clone_size: NA; cdr3_nt: TGCGCCAGCAGCCAAGTAACTGACACCCTCTATGGCTACACCTTC; cdr3_aa: CASSQVTDTLYGYTF
d_call: TRBD1; j_call: TRBJ2-1; v_call: TRBV18; clone_size: NA; cdr3_nt: TGTGCCAGCTCATCGTGGACAGGGGGGGATGAGCAGTTCTTC; cdr3_aa: CASSSWTGGDEQFF
d_call: TRBD2; j_call: TRBJ2-7; v_call: TRBV30; clone_size: NA; cdr3_nt: TGTGCCTGGAGCCTAGCGGGAGGCTCCTACGAGCAGTACTTC; cdr3_aa: CAWSLAGGSYEQYF
d_call: NA; j_call: TRBJ1-1; v_call: TRBV4-2; clone_size: few; cdr3_nt: TGTGCCAGCAGCCGCCGGTTAGAGGCGAACACTGAAGCTTTCTTT; cdr3_aa: CASSRRLEANTEAFF
d_call: NA; j_call: TRBJ2-1; v_call: TRBV20-1; clone_size: NA; cdr3_nt: TGCAGTGCTAGTGCCCCCGATGAGCAGTTCTTC; cdr3_aa: CSASAPDEQFF
d_call: NA; j_call: TRBJ2-6; v_call: TRBV12-3/TRBV12-4; clone_size: NA; cdr3_nt: TGTGCCAGCATCACGTCAGGGGCCAACGTCCTGACTTTC; cdr3_aa: CASITSGANVLTF
d_call: TRBD1; j_call: TRBJ2-7; v_call: TRBV3-1; clone_size: NA; cdr3_nt: TGTGCCAGCAGGGTGGGACAGGGGGCGGACGAGCAGTACTTC; cdr3_aa: CASRVGQGADEQYF
d_call: TRBD1; j_call: TRBJ2-3; v_call: TRBV7-9; clone_size: few; cdr3_nt: TGTGCCAGCAGCTTAGACGGGGACAGAACAGATACGCAGTATTTT; cdr3_aa: CASSLDGDRTDTQYF
d_call: NA; j_call: TRBJ1-2; v_call: TRBV29-1; clone_size: few; cdr3_nt: TGCAGCGTTGAATACGACAACTATGGCTACACCTTC; cdr3_aa: CSVEYDNYGYTF
d_call: TRBD2; j_call: TRBJ2-1; v_call: TRBV20-1; clone_size: NA; cdr3_nt: TGCAGTGCCAAATCGAAGCGGGGGTTCAATGAGCAGTTCTTC; cdr3_aa: CSAKSKRGFNEQFF
d_call: TRBD1; j_call: TRBJ2-2; v_call: TRBV12-3/TRBV12-4; clone_size: few; cdr3_nt: TGTGCCAGCAGTCCCGCCGGGACAGGAACCGGGGAGCTGTTTTTT; cdr3_aa: CASSPAGTGTGELFF
d_call: NA; j_call: TRBJ2-7; v_call: TRBV7-9; clone_size: few; cdr3_nt: TGTGCCAGCAGCTTAGTTTCCCTAAGGAACGAGCAGTACTTC; cdr3_aa: CASSLVSLRNEQYF
d_call: NA; j_call: TRBJ1-1; v_call: TRBV7-9; clone_size: NA; cdr3_nt: TGTGCCAGCAGCTTAGCGAGGGGGGCTGAAGCTTTCTTT; cdr3_aa: CASSLARGAEAFF
d_call: TRBD1; j_call: TRBJ2-1; v_call: TRBV29-1; clone_size: NA; cdr3_nt: TGCAGCGTGACGGGACAGGGCATTAATGAGCAGTTCTTC; cdr3_aa: CSVTGQGINEQFF
d_call: TRBD2; j_call: TRBJ2-3; v_call: TRBV11-2; clone_size: few; cdr3_nt: TGTGCCAGCAGCCGCCCTAGCGGGGGTGGGACAGATACGCAGTATTTT; cdr3_aa: CASSRPSGGGTDTQYF